Following are 9 T cell receptor beta chains from one sample sequenced in a study of control samples from healthy donors and cancer patients. This table comes from immunoSEQ multiplex PCR, and its TCRdb copy is limited to in-frame clones, with some not included. The sample comprises roughly 150,000 clones, approximately 94% of which are singletons, and under 7% rests with the top ten. Material for sequencing was blood. These receptors all stem from a man younger than 35 in good health.

The CDR3, as DNA: TGTGCCAGCTCACCAGGGCAGGGAGTAGCAGATACGCAGTATTTT. Translation: CASSPGQGVADTQYF. This chain links TRBV18 with TRBJ2-3; the D call may be TRBD1 or TRBD2 (5 bases each). V was clipped by 2 bases and J by 4 bases, with 13 bases between them. The CDR3 covers 15 residues. Germline CDR1 and CDR2: KGHSH and LQKENI. Together with reference TRBV18 and TRBJ2-3, the CDR3 gives the full variable domain: NAGVMQNPRHLVRRRGQEARLRCSPMKGHSHVYWYRQLPEEGLKFMVYLQKENIIDESGMPKERFSAEFPKEGPSILRIQQVVRGDSAAYFCASSPGQGVADTQYFGPGTRLTVL.

Only one count was recorded for this clone. This chain joins TRBV19 and TRBJ2-2; the D gene could be TRBD1 or TRBD2 (5 bases each). V gave up 2 bases and J gave up 0 bases, with 10 bases separating them. The germline gives CDR1 LNHDA, CDR2 SQIVND (reference sequence). The CDR3 has 16 residues. The CDR3 DNA is TGTGCCAGTAGTATATACCGGGACCCGAACACCGGGGAGCTGTTTTTT. It specifies CASSIYRDPNTGELFF. The full variable domain, completed using reference TRBV19 and TRBJ2-2, is DGGITQSPKYLFRKEGQNVTLSCEQNLNHDAMYWYRQDPGQGLRLIYYSQIVNDFQKGDIAEGYSVSREKKESFPLTVTSAQKNPTAFYLCASSIYRDPNTGELFFGEGSRLTVL.

J is TRBJ2-5 and V is TRBV6-1, with 9 bases matching TRBD1. There are 15 residues in the CDR3. The germline V gene encodes CDR1 MNHNS and CDR2 SASEGT. V gave up 0 bases and J gave up 5 bases; unmatched junction bases: 4. CDR3 sequence reads: CASSEAGTGWETQYF. CDR3 coding DNA: TGTGCCAGCAGTGAAGCCGGGACAGGGTGGGAGACCCAGTACTTC.

The count of this clone is one. This sample includes further DNA sequences coding for the same CDR3. V usage is TRBV10-3 and J usage is TRBJ1-3; no clear D gene. This CDR3 region has 15 residues. Germline CDR1 and CDR2: ENHRY and SYGVKD. Trimming removed 0 bases from V and 0 bases from J, with 6 bases in between. The CDR3 loop reads CAISESTDSGNTIYF. The CDR3 DNA reads TGTGCCATCAGTGAGTCAACGGACTCTGGAAACACCATATATTTT.

The J gene is TRBJ1-2, the V gene TRBV28; D possibly corresponds to TRBD1 (5 bases). V lost 5 bases, J lost 0 bases, and 16 bases lay in between. The germline V gene encodes CDR1 MDHEN and CDR2 SYDVKM. The CDR3 has 16 residues. This chain's CDR3 is CASSPEGPHSNYGYTF. CDR3 sequence (DNA): TGTGCCAGCAGTCCCGAGGGGCCCCACTCTAACTATGGCTACACCTTC.

This chain links TRBV12-5 with TRBJ1-5; D unclear. The CDR3 extends over 12 amino acids. Per germline, CDR1 LGHNT and CDR2 FRNRAP. Trimming shortened V by 5 bases and J by 6 bases, and 8 bases separated the two germline ends. CDR3 protein: CASGPNSQPQHF. The CDR3 bases are TGTGCTAGTGGTCCAAACAGTCAGCCCCAGCATTTT.

The V call is TRBV7-2, the J call TRBJ1-4; TRBD1 might be the D (6 bases). Germline loops: CDR1 SGHTA, CDR2 FQGNSA. Trimming removed 5 bases at V and 0 bases at J, with 13 bases between. This CDR3 has 16 residues. As DNA, the CDR3 is TGTGCCAGCAGCCGTCAAGACAGGACAACTAATGAAAAACTGTTTTTT. Protein sequence: CASSRQDRTTNEKLFF.

The chain recombines TRBV7-9 with TRBJ2-7, with 13 bases that match TRBD2. The CDR3 length is 14 residues. CDR1 is SEHNR, CDR2 FQNEAQ, per germline (reference sequence). V lost 4 bases, J lost 6 bases, and 3 bases stayed unmatched. Here the CDR3 reads CASSSGLAGSEQYF. CDR3 coding DNA: TGTGCCAGCAGCTCGGGACTAGCGGGATCCGAGCAGTACTTC. The entire variable domain, with the rest obtained from reference TRBV7-9 and TRBJ2-7, is as follows: DTGVSQNPRHKITKRGQNVTFRCDPISEHNRLYWYRQTLGQGPEFLTYFQNEAQLEKSRLLSDRFSAERPKGSFSTLEIQRTEQGDSAMYLCASSSGLAGSEQYFGPGTRLTVT.

The J gene is TRBJ1-1, the V gene TRBV29-1, with unresolved D. Germline V gene lookup returns CDR1 SQVTM and CDR2 ANQGSEA. The CDR3 loop spans 13 amino acids. The V end was cut by 3 bases, the J end by 0 bases, with 8 bases between. The CDR3 nucleotides read TGCAGCGTTGACGATTCGGTGAACACTGAAGCTTTCTTT. Encoded protein: CSVDDSVNTEAFF.